This T cell receptor (beta chain) is from a study of technical replicates of blood from several donors (dated by TCRdb to 2016 to 2017). The library was produced with the immunoSEQ multiplex PCR assay. The clones in this table, taken by TCRdb from immuneACCESS, are in-frame only. Not every clone is retained; where verified, under half of the shortfall comes from an unresolved V gene, and the cause of the rest is unknown. For this sample the table gives around 80,000 clones, of which roughly 98% were detected only once. The ten largest clonotypes hold 0.15% of the sample. The CDR3 spans 18 residues, from the cysteine through the phenylalanine. Of the read, only the CDR3 DNA is kept; its 54 bases are in frame from base 1. In the germline V gene (reference sequence), CDR1 corresponds to LNHDA and CDR2 to SQIVND. Between the V and J ends, shortened by 6 bases and 4 bases respectively, the junction contains 24 bases.

Regarding this clone: What this receptor recognizes is not known. Base quality data are lacking; no much larger clone is found one base away.

The specimen sequenced was T cells isolated from PBMCs. This clonotype was obtained from a human donor in good health. This sequence uses TRBV19 and TRBJ2-2; the D region possibly corresponds to TRBD1 (5 bases align). This receptor carries the CDR3 CASRKDLFSGRGTGELFF. The base sequence is TGTGCCAGTAGGAAAGACTTATTTTCAGGGCGAGGCACCGGGGAGCTGTTTTTT.